Sequencing of this T cell receptor beta chain was carried out in a study of T cell clones after liver transplantation. Profiling relied on immunoSEQ multiplex PCR, and the TCRdb table lists in-frame clones only, not all of them. The repertoire includes 70,000 to 80,000 clones, about 92% of them detected once, and about 2.5% sits in the top ten. The sequencing used CD4+ T cells from blood, collected before liver transplant. This sequence was found in a human donor who received a liver transplant.

The CDR3 DNA sequence: TGTGCCAGCAGCGTAAGCCTTGTAGCCGGGGAGCAGTTCTTC. Encoded protein: CASSVSLVAGEQFF. The chain couples TRBV9 to TRBJ2-1; D unclear. V lost 1 base and J 10 bases, leaving 15 bases between the germline ends. Germline V gene sequence: CDR1 SGDLS, CDR2 YYNGEE. This CDR3 region has 14 residues.